The 11 T cell receptor beta chains below come from one sample, sequenced in a study of blood T cell repertoires in COVID-19. The data were produced by immunoSEQ multiplex PCR, yet TCRdb's version contains in-frame clones alone and is incomplete. The repertoire holds roughly 250,000 clones, with under 85% as singletons. Sequencing was done on a sample of peripheral blood. The receptor source for this set is a human donor with COVID-19, enrolled during active disease. The donor label of this sample is uncertain.

J is TRBJ1-5 and V is TRBV4-3, with a possible D match to TRBD1 (6 bases). Germline CDR1 is LGHNA and CDR2 is YSLEER. The CDR3 extends over 15 amino acids. V shed 0 bases and J shed 3 bases, with 9 bases lying between them. CDR3: CASSQDWTANQPQHF. The CDR3, as DNA: TGCGCCAGCAGCCAAGACTGGACAGCCAATCAGCCCCAGCATTTT.

This clone was observed once. CDR3 DNA: TGTGCCAGTAGTCCCCGGTCATACAATGAGCAGTTCTTC. Translated: CASSPRSYNEQFF. This sequence joins TRBV19 and TRBJ2-1; D is undetermined. In germline, CDR1 is LNHDA, CDR2 SQIVND (reference sequence). Trimming shortened V by 5 bases and J by 4 bases, and 9 bases separated the two germline ends. This CDR3 has 13 residues.

This chain uses TRBV5-1 with TRBJ1-6; D is ambiguous. The CDR3 totals 13 residues. Trimming shortened V by 2 bases and J by 8 bases, and 8 bases separated the two germline ends. Germline V gene sequence: CDR1 SGHRS, CDR2 YFSETQ. The CDR3, as DNA: TGCGCCAGCAGCTTTGAAACAGATTCACCCCTCCACTTT. Protein sequence: CASSFETDSPLHF.

The V gene is TRBV11-2, the J gene TRBJ1-2; the D is unclear. This CDR3 has 16 residues. V lost 8 bases to trimming and J lost 0 bases, with 19 bases between them. Per the germline V gene, CDR1 is SGHAT and CDR2 is FQNNGV. CDR3 residues: CASWSVSEAPNYGYTF. CDR3 in DNA: TGTGCCAGCTGGTCGGTTTCGGAGGCTCCTAACTATGGCTACACCTTC. Drawing the rest from reference TRBV11-2 and TRBJ1-2, the complete variable domain is EAGVAQSPRYKIIEKRQSVAFWCNPISGHATLYWYQQILGQGPKLLIQFQNNGVVDDSQLPKDRFSAERLKGVDSTLKIQPAKLEDSAVYLCASWSVSEAPNYGYTFGSGTRLTVV.

The V gene is TRBV30, the J gene TRBJ1-3, with unresolved D. The germline V gene encodes CDR1 GTSNPN and CDR2 SVGIG (reference sequence). With 2 bases removed from V and 0 bases from J, the gap between germline ends came to 8 bases. The CDR3 length is 14 residues. CDR3 in DNA: TGTGCCTGGAGTACAGTGTACTCTGGAAACACCATATATTTT. It yields the protein CAWSTVYSGNTIYF.

The J gene is TRBJ1-2, the V gene TRBV2; TRBD1 matches at 7 bases. This CDR3 is built from 15 residues. With 0 bases clipped from V and 4 bases from J, the junction kept 5 bases outside the gene matches. Looked up from germline, CDR1 is SNHLY and CDR2 is FYNNEI. The DNA of the CDR3 is TGTGCCAGCAGTGAAGCGGGACAGAAGAGCTATGGCTACACCTTC. Encoded protein: CASSEAGQKSYGYTF. Based on the CDR3 plus reference TRBV2 and TRBJ1-2, the full variable domain is EPEVTQTPSHQVTQMGQEVILRCVPISNHLYFYWYRQILGQKVEFLVSFYNNEISEKSEIFDDQFSVERPDGSNFTLKIRSTKLEDSAMYFCASSEAGQKSYGYTFGSGTRLTVV.

This chain uses TRBV5-1 with TRBJ2-5; possibly TRBD2 for D (5 bases). The CDR3 runs to 15 residues. Deletions cut 1 base from V and 1 base from J, with 11 bases between. Germline CDR1 is SGHRS and CDR2 is YFSETQ. CDR3 residues: CASSLSGVAQETQYF. The CDR3 DNA reads TGCGCCAGCAGCTTGTCCGGGGTAGCCCAAGAGACCCAGTACTTC.

This sequence joins TRBV4-3 and TRBJ1-1; D gene ambiguous. Trimming removed 6 bases from V and 1 base from J, with 15 bases in between. The CDR3 covers 15 residues. Germline lookup yields CDR1 LGHNA and CDR2 YSLEER. The CDR3 coding sequence is TGCGCCAGCAGGCTTTACGTCCGGGGGAACACTGAAGCTTTCTTT. As protein: CASRLYVRGNTEAFF.

This clone was counted a single time. The chain links TRBV4-1 to TRBJ2-3; D remains ambiguous. CDR3 length: 13 residues. Per germline, CDR1 MGHRA and CDR2 YSYEKL. With 4 bases removed from V and 5 bases from J, the gap between germline ends came to 10 bases. The CDR3 reads CASSRKLEDTQYF. CDR3 bases: TGCGCCAGCAGCCGAAAGTTAGAAGATACGCAGTATTTT.

In this sample, this clone turned up once. The chain couples TRBV30 to TRBJ1-2; 9 bases map to TRBD1. In germline, CDR1 is GTSNPN, CDR2 SVGIG (reference sequence). The CDR3 covers 15 residues. V was clipped by 0 bases and J by 4 bases; unmatched bases: 6. CDR3: CAWSVLGTGPYGYTF. The CDR3 bases are TGTGCCTGGAGTGTACTAGGGACAGGGCCCTATGGCTACACCTTC.

The rearrangement links TRBV7-2 to TRBJ1-1; D possibly corresponds to TRBD1 (5 bases). V lost 6 bases and J 4 bases, leaving 18 bases between the germline ends. The CDR3 is made up of 15 amino acids. Germline CDR1 reads SGHTA; CDR2 reads FQGNSA. The CDR3 DNA reads TGTGCCAGCAGTTACTCAGGGCAGGAAGGCACTGAAGCTTTCTTT. It translates to CASSYSGQEGTEAFF.